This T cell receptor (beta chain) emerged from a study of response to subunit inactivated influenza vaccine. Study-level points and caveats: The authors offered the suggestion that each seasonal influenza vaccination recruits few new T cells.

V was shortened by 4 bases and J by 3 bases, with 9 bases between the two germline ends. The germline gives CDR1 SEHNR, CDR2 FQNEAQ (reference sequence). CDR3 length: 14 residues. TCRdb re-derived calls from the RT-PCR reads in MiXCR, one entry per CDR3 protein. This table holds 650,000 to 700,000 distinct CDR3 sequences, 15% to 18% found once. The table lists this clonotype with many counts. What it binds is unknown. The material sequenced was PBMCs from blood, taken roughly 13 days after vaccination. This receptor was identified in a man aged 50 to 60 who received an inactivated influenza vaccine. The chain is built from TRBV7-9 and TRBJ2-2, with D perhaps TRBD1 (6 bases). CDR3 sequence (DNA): TGTGCCAGCAGCTCATACAGGGACACCGGGGAGCTGTTTTTT. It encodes CASSSYRDTGELFF. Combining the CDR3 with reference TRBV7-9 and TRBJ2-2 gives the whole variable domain DTGVSQNPRHKITKRGQNVTFRCDPISEHNRLYWYRQTLGQGPEFLTYFQNEAQLEKSRLLSDRFSAERPKGSFSTLEIQRTEQGDSAMYLCASSSYRDTGELFFGEGSRLTVL.